These T cell receptor beta chains were read from a single sample in a study of cytomegalovirus exposure and HLA in healthy donors. Produced via immunoSEQ multiplex PCR; TCRdb's table is partial and in-frame only. The repertoire has 150,000 or so clones, about four fifths of them found once; the top ten carry approximately 2.8%. The material sequenced was PBMCs. The receptors derive from a man aged 18-30 years in good health and CMV-seronegative. CDR3s include the opening cysteine and the closing phenylalanine or tryptophan. Fields, in order: V gene, clone size, J gene, D gene, CDR3 protein, CDR3 DNA. A D gene is named only where the DNA matches it firmly. Clone size is shown for a subset of rows, as once, few, many or a class of expanded clone.

TRBV19	NA	TRBJ2-1	TRBD1	CASSMAGGSLLMQFF	TGTGCCAGTAGTATGGCAGGGGGTTCCTTACTCATGCAGTTCTTC
TRBV7-8	NA	TRBJ1-2	TRBD1	CASSLIGTGLLNYGYTF	TGTGCCAGCAGCCTGATTGGGACAGGACTCCTTAACTATGGCTACACCTTC
TRBV6-1	once	TRBJ2-5	TRBD1	CASSETGQGQTQYF	TGTGCCAGCAGTGAAACTGGACAGGGGCAGACCCAGTACTTC
TRBV6-5	NA	TRBJ1-2	TRBD1	CASSSTGQALYGYTF	TGTGCCAGCAGTTCCACGGGACAGGCTCTCTATGGCTACACCTTC
TRBV11-3	NA	TRBJ2-7	NA	CASSRGQSSGEQYF	TGTGCCAGCAGCCGAGGACAGAGCTCAGGGGAGCAGTACTTC
TRBV2	NA	TRBJ1-5	NA	CASSESLSNQPQHF	TGTGCCAGCAGTGAGTCACTTAGCAATCAGCCCCAGCATTTT
TRBV5-1	NA	TRBJ1-6	NA	CASSWAARINSPLHF	TGCGCCAGCAGCTGGGCCGCCAGGATTAATTCACCCCTCCACTTT
TRBV4-2	few	TRBJ2-7	NA	CASSQDILQEQYF	TGTGCCAGCAGCCAAGATATCCTACAGGAGCAGTACTTC
TRBV19	NA	TRBJ1-5	NA	CASSIPGAGNQPQHF	TGTGCCAGTAGTATCCCAGGGGCCGGCAATCAGCCCCAGCATTTT
TRBV7-9	few	TRBJ2-7	NA	CASSFLQGYEQYF	TGTGCCAGCAGCTTTTTACAGGGCTACGAGCAGTACTTC
TRBV5-5	NA	TRBJ1-5	TRBD1	CASSLSPGQGGQPQHF	TGTGCCAGCAGCTTGTCTCCGGGACAGGGTGGACAGCCCCAGCATTTT
TRBV5-5	NA	TRBJ2-3	TRBD2	CASSLVLAGGPSTDTQYF	TGTGCCAGCAGCTTGGTTCTAGCGGGGGGGCCTAGCACAGATACGCAGTATTTT
TRBV18	NA	TRBJ1-6	NA	CASSPSTSGVTPLHF	TGTGCCAGCTCACCCTCTACCTCAGGGGTGACACCCCTCCACTTT
TRBV5-1	few	TRBJ1-4	NA	CASSFTGVEKLFF	TGCGCCAGCAGCTTCACGGGGGTTGAAAAACTGTTTTTT
TRBV19	NA	TRBJ2-5	NA	CASSIARGREETQYF	TGTGCCAGTAGTATAGCCAGAGGCCGGGAAGAGACCCAGTACTTC
TRBV4-1	NA	TRBJ1-2	NA	CASSQERGSYGYTF	TGCGCCAGCAGCCAAGAACGGGGGAGCTATGGCTACACCTTC
TRBV2	NA	TRBJ2-4	TRBD2	CASRPGAGGNSQYF	TGTGCCAGCAGGCCGGGAGCGGGGGGTAACAGTCAGTACTTC
TRBV6-5	few	TRBJ1-2	NA	CASSYSAKNYGYTF	TGTGCCAGCAGTTACTCGGCAAAAAACTATGGCTACACCTTC
TRBV6-1	NA	TRBJ2-2	NA	CASSESVNGELFF	TGTGCCAGCAGTGAATCGGTTAACGGGGAGCTGTTTTTT
TRBV7-9	NA	TRBJ1-1	NA	CASSPRQTEAFF	TGTGCCAGCAGCCCCAGACAGACCGAAGCTTTCTTT